This entry features one T cell receptor (beta chain) sequence. The antigen remains unidentified. The CDR3 extends over 13 amino acids. Germline values: CDR1 SGHNT, CDR2 YENEEA. V was cut by 1 base and J by 1 base, with 4 bases left in between. TCRdb analysed the 5' RACE reads with MiXCR anew, one entry per CDR3 protein. Of around 140,000 distinct CDR3 sequences listed, 17% are singletons. The data were taken from a study of CD8 T cells in ankylosing spondylitis. Whole-study findings and limits: Apparently characteristic of ankylosing spondylitis blood was a TCR beta motif (fewer than 10 highly homologous variants).

This sequence was found in a male donor with ankylosing spondylitis. Sequencing was carried out using blood, either unsorted or a sorted T cell fraction (not recorded which). V usage is TRBV11-3 and J usage is TRBJ1-1; no firm D call. The CDR3 is CASSLAQNTEAFF. The CDR3 nucleotides are TGTGCCAGCAGCTTAGCTCAGAACACTGAAGCTTTCTTT.